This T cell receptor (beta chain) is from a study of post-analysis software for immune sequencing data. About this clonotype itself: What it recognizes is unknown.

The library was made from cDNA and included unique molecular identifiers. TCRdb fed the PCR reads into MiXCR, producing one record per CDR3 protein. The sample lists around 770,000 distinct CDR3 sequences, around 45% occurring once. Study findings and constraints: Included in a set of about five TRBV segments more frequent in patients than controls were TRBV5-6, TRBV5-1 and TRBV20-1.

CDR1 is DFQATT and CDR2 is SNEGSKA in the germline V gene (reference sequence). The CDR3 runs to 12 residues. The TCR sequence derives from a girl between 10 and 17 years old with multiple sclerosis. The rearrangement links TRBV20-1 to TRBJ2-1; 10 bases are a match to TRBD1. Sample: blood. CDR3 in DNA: TGCAGAGCCGGACAGGGGGACAATGAGCAGTTCTTC. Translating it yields CRAGQGDNEQFF.